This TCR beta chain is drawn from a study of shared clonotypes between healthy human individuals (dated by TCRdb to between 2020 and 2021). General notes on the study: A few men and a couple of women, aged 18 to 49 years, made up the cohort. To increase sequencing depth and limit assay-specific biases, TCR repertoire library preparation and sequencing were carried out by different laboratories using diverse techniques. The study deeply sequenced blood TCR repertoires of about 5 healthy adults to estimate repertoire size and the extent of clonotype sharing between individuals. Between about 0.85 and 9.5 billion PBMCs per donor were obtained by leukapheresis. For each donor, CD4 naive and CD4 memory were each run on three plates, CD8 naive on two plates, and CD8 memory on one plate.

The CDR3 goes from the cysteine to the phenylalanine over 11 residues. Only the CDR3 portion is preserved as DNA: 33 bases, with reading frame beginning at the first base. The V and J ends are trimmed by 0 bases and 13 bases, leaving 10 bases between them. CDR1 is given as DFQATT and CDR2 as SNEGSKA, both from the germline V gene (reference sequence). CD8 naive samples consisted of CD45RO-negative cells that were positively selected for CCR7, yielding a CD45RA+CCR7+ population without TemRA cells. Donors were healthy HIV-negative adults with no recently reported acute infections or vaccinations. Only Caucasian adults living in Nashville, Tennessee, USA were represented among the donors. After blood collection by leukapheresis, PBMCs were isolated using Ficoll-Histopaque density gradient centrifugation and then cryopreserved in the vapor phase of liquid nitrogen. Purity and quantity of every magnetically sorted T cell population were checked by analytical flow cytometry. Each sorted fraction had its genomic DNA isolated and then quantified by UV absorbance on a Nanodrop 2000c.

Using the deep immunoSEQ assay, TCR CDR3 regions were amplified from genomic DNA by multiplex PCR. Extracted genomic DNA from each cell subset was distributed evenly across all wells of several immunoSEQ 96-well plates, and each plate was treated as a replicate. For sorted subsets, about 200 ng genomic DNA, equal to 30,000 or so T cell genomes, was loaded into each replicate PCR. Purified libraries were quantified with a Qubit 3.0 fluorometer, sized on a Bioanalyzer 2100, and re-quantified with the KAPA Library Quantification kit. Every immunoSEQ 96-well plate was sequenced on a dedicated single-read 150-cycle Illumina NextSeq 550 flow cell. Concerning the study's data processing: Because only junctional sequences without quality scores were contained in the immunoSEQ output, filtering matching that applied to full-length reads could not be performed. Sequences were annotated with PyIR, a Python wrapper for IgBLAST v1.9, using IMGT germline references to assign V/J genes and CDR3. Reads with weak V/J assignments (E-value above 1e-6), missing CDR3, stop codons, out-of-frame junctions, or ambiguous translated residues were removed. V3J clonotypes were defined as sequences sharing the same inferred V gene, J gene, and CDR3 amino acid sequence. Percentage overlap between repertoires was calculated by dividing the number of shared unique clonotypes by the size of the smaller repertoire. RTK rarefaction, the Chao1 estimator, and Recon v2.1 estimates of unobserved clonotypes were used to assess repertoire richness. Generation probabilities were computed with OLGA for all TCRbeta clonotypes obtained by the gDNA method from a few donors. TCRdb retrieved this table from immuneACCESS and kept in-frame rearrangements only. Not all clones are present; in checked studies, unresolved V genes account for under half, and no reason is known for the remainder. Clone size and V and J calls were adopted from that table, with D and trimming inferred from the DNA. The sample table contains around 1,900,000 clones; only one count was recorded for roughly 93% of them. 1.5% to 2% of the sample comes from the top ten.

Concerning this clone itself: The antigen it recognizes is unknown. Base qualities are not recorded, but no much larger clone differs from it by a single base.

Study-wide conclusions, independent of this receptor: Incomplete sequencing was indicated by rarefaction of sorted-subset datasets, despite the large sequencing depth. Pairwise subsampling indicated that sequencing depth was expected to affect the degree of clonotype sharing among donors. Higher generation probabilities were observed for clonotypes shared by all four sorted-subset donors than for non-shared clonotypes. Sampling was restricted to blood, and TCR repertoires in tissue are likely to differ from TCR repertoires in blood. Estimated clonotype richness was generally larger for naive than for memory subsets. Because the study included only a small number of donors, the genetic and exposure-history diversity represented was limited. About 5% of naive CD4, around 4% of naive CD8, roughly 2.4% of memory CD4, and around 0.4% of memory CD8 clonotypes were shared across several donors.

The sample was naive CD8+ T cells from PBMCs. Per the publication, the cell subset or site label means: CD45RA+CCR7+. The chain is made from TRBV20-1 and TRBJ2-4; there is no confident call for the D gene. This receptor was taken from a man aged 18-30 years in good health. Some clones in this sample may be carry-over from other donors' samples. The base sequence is TGCAGTGCTAGAGATGGAAGGCACCAGTACTTC. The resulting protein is CSARDGRHQYF.